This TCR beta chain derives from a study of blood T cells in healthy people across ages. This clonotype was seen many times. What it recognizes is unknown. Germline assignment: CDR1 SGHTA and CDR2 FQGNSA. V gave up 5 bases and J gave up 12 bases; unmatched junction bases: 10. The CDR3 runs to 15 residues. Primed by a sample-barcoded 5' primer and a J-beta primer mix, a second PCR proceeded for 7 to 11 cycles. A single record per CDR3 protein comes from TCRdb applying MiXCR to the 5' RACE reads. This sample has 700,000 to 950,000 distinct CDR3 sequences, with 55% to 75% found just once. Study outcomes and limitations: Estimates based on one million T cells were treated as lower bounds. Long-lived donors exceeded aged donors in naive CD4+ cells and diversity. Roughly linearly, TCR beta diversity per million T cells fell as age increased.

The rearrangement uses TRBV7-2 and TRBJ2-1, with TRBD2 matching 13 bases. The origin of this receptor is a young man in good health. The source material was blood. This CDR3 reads CASSGPGLAGSRQFF. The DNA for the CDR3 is TGTGCCAGCAGCGGCCCGGGACTAGCGGGATCACGGCAGTTCTTC.